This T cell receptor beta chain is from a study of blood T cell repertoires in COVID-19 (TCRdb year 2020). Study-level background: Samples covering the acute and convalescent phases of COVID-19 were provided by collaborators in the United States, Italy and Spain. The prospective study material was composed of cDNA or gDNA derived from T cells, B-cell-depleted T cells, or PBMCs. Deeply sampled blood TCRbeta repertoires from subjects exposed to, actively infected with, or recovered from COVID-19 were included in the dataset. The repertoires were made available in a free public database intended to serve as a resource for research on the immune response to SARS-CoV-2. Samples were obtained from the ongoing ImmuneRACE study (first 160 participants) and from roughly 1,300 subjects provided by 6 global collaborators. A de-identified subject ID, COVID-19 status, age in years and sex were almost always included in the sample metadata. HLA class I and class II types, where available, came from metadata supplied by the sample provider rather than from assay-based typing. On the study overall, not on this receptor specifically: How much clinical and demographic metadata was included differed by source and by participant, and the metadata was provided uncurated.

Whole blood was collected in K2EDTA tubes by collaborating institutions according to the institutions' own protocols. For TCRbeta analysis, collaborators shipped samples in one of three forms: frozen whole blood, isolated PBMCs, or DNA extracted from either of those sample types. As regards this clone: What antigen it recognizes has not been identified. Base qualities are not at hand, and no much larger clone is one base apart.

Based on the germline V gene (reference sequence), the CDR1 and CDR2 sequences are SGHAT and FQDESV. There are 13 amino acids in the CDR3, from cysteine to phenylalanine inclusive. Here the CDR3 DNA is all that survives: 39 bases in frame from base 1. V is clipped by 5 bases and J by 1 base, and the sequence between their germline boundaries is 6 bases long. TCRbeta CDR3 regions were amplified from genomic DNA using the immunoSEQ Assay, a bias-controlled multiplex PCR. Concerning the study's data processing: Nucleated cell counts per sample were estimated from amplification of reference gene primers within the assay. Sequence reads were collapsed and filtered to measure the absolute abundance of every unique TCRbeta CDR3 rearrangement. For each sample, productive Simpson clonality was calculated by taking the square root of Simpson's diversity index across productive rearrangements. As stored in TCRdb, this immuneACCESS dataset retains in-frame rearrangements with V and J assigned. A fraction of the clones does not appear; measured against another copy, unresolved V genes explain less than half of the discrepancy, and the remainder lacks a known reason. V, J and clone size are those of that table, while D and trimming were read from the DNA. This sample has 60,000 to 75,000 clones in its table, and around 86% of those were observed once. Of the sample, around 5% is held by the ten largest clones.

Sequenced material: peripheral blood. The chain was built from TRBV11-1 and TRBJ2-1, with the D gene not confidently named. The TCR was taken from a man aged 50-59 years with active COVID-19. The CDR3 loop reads CASSEASYNEQFF. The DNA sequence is TGTGCCAGCAGCGAAGCTTCCTACAATGAGCAGTTCTTC.